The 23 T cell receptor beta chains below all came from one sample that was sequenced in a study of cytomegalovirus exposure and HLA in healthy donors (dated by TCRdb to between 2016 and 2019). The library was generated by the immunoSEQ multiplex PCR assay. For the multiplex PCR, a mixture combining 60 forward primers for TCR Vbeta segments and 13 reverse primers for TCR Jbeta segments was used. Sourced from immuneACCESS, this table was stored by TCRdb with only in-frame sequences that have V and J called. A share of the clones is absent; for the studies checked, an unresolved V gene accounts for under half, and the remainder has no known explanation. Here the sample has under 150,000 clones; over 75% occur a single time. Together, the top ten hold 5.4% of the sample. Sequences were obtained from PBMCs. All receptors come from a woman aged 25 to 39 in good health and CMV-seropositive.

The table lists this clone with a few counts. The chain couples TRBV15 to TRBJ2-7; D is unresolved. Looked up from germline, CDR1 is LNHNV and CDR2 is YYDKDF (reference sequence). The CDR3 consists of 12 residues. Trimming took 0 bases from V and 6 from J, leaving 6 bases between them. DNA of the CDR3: TGTGCCACCAGCAGAGATGTGAGCGAGCAGTACTTC. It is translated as CATSRDVSEQYF. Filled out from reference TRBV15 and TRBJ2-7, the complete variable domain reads DAMVIQNPRYQVTQFGKPVTLSCSQTLNHNVMYWYQQKSSQAPKLLFHYYDKDFNNEADTPDNFQSRRPNTSFCFLDIRSPGLGDTAMYLCATSRDVSEQYFGPGTRLTVT.

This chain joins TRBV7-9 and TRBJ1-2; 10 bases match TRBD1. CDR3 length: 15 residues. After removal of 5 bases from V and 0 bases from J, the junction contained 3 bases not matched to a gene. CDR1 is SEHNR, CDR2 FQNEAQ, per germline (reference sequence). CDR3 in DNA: TGTGCCAGCAGCGACAGGGGGCTATCTAACTATGGCTACACCTTC. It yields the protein CASSDRGLSNYGYTF.

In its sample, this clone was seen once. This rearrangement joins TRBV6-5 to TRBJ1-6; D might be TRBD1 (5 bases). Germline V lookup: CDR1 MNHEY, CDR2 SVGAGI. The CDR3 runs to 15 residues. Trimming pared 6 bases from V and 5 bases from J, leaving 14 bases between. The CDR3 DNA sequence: TGTGCCAGCAGGCATAGACAGAAGAATAATTCACCCCTCCACTTT. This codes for CASRHRQKNNSPLHF.

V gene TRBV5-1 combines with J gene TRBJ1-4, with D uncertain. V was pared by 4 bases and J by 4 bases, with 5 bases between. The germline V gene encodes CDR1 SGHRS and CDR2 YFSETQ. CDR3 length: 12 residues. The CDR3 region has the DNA TGCGCCAGCAGCGAGAATAATGAAAAACTGTTTTTT. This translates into CASSENNEKLFF. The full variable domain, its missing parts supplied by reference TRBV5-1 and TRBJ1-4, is KAGVTQTPRYLIKTRGQQVTLSCSPISGHRSVSWYQQTPGQGLQFLFEYFSETQRNKGNFPGRFSGRQFSNSRSEMNVSTLELGDSALYLCASSENNEKLFFGSGTQLSVL.

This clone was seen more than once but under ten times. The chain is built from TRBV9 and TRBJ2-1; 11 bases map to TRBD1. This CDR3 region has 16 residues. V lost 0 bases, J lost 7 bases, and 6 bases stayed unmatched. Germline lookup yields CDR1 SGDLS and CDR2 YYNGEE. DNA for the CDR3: TGTGCCAGCAGCGTAGCAGGACAGGGGGCAGGGAATGAGCAGTTCTTC. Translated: CASSVAGQGAGNEQFF.

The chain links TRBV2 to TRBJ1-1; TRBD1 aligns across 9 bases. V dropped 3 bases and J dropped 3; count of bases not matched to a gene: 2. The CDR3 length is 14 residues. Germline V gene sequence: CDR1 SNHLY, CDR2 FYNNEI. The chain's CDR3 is CASSDGTGYTEAFF. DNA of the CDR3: TGTGCCAGCAGTGACGGGACAGGGTACACTGAAGCTTTCTTT.

CDR3 residues: CASSPALRGISYEQYF. In DNA, the CDR3 is TGTGCCAGTAGTCCGGCCCTCAGGGGGATCTCGTACGAGCAGTACTTC. J is TRBJ2-7 and V is TRBV19; 7 bases line up with TRBD1. The V segment lost 5 bases and the J segment 4 bases; nucleotides outside the gene matches: 14. The germline V gene encodes CDR1 LNHDA and CDR2 SQIVND (reference sequence). This CDR3 is built from 16 residues.

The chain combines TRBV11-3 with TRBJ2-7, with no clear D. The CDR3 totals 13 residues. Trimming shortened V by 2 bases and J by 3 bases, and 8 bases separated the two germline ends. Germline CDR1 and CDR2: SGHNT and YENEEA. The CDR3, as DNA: TGTGCCAGCAGCTTACGACACTTCTACGAGCAGTACTTC. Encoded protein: CASSLRHFYEQYF.

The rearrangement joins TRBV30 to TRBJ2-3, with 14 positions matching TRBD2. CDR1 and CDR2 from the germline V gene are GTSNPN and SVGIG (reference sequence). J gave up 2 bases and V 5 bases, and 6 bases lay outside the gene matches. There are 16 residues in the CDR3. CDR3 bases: TGTGCCTGGTCCAGACTAGCGGGGGGGAACACAGATACGCAGTATTTT. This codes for CAWSRLAGGNTDTQYF.

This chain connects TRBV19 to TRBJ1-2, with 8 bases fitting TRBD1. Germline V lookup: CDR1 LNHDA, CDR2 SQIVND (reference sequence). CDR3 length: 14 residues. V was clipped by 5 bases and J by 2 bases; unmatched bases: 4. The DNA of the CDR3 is TGTGCCAGTAGTGGGGACAGGAGGAACTATGGCTACACCTTC. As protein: CASSGDRRNYGYTF.

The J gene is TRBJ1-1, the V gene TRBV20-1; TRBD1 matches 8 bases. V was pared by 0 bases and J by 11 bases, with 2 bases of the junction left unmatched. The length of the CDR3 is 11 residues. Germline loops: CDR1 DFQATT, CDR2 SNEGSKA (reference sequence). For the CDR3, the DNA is TGCAGTGCTAGAGATTACAGGGGGGCTTTCTTT. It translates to CSARDYRGAFF.

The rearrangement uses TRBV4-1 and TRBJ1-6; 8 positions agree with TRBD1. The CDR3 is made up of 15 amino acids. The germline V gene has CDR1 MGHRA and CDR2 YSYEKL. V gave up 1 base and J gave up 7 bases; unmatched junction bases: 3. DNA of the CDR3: TGCGCCAGCAGCCAAGTCCGACAGGGGAATTCACCCCTCCACTTT. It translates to CASSQVRQGNSPLHF.

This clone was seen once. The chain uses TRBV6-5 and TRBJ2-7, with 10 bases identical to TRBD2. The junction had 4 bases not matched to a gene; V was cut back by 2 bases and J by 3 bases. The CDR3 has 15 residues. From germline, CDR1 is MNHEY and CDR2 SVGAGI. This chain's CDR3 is CASSYQREGLYEQYF. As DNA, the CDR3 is TGTGCCAGCAGTTACCAGCGGGAGGGACTCTACGAGCAGTACTTC.

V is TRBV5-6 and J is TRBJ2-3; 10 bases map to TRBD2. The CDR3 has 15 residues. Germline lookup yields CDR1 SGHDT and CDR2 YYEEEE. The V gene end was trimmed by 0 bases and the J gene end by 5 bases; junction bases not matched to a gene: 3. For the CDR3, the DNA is TGTGCCAGCAGCTTGGTGCTAGCGGGGGAAGATACGCAGTATTTT. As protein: CASSLVLAGEDTQYF.

CDR3 in amino acids: CASSGGTGGAGGYTF. CDR3 in DNA: TGTGCCAGCAGCGGAGGGACAGGGGGCGCTGGTGGCTACACCTTC. The rearrangement joins TRBV5-6 to TRBJ1-2; 12 bases are shared with TRBD1. In germline, CDR1 is SGHDT, CDR2 YYEEEE. Germline trimming cut 4 bases from V and 7 bases from J; bases unmatched to any gene: 8. CDR3 length: 15 amino acids.

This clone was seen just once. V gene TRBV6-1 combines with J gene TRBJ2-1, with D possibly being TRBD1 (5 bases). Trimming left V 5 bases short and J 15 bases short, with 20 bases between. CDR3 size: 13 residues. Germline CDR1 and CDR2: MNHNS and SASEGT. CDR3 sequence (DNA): TGTGCCAGCAGTACTCCCCTGTGGGGCTTTCTGTTCTTC. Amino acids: CASSTPLWGFLFF.

As DNA, the CDR3 is TGTGCCAGCAGCTTAGATCAGGACTATGGCTACACCTTC. Translation gives CASSLDQDYGYTF. V gene TRBV11-3 combines with J gene TRBJ1-2; D is undetermined. CDR1 is SGHNT, CDR2 YENEEA, per germline. This CDR3 comprises 13 residues. Trimming stripped 0 bases from V and 3 bases from J, with 5 bases between.

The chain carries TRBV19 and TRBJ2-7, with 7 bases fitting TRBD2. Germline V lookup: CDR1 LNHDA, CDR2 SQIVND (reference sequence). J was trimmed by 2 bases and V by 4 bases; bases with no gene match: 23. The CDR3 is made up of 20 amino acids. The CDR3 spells CASSTYSGGLADTTPYEQYF. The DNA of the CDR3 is TGTGCCAGTAGTACCTACTCGGGGGGTCTAGCGGATACAACACCCTACGAGCAGTACTTC.

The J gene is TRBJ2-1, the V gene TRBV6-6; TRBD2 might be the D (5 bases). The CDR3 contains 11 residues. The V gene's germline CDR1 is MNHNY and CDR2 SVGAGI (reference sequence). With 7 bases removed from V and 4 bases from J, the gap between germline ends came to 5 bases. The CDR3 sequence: CASTGYNEQFF. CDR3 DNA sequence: TGTGCCAGCACGGGATACAATGAGCAGTTCTTC.

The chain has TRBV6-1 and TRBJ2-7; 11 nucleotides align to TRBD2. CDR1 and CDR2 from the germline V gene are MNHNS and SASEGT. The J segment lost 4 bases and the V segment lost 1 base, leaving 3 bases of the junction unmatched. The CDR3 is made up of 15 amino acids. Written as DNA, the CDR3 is TGTGCCAGCAGTGAAGGGACTAGCGGGTTTTACGAGCAGTACTTC. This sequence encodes CASSEGTSGFYEQYF.

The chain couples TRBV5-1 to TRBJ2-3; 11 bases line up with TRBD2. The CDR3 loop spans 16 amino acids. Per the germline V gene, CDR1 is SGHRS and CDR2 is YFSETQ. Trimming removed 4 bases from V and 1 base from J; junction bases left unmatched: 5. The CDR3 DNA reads TGCGCCAGCAGCCCCCCGGGACTAGCGGGCACAGATACGCAGTATTTT. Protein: CASSPPGLAGTDTQYF.

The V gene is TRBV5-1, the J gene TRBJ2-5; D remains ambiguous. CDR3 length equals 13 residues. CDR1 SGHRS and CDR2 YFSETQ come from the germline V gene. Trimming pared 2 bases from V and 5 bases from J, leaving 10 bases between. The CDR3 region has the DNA TGCGCCAGCAGCTTCCGGGTTTCCGAGACCCAGTACTTC. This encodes CASSFRVSETQYF.

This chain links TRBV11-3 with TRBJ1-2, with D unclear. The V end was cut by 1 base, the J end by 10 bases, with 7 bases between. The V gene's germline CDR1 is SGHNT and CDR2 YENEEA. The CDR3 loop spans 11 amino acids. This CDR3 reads CASSLGQVYTF. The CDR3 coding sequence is TGTGCCAGCAGCTTAGGACAAGTCTACACCTTC.